The rows below give T cell receptor beta chains drawn from one sample of a study of T cell responses to AZD1222 COVID-19 vaccine. Method: immunoSEQ multiplex PCR; TCRdb's copy keeps in-frame clones and lacks some. The repertoire holds roughly 180,000 clones, more than 75% seen once, with 2.5% to 3% in the top ten. The specimen was peripheral blood, collected on day 0 of MenACWY control vaccination. The receptors derive from an adult in good health. CDR3s include the opening cysteine and the closing phenylalanine or tryptophan. Fields, in order: clone size, CDR3 length, V gene, CDR3 protein. The size entry is marked missing in some rows and otherwise reads once, few, many or a size class.

clone size: NA; CDR3 length: 17; V gene: TRBV4-2; CDR3 protein: CASSQGTGRGNTGELFF
clone size: few; CDR3 length: 14; V gene: TRBV10-3; CDR3 protein: CAISSGSEGEKLFF
clone size: NA; CDR3 length: 11; V gene: TRBV30; CDR3 protein: CAWGGANIQYF
clone size: NA; CDR3 length: 13; V gene: TRBV15; CDR3 protein: CATSRDSLQPQHF
clone size: NA; CDR3 length: 14; V gene: TRBV7-9; CDR3 protein: CASSSEESYNEQFF
clone size: NA; CDR3 length: 13; V gene: TRBV7-9; CDR3 protein: CASSSPRTYEQYF
clone size: NA; CDR3 length: 14; V gene: TRBV28; CDR3 protein: CASSLSGGKETQYF
clone size: NA; CDR3 length: 12; V gene: TRBV11-2; CDR3 protein: CASSFGQEEAFF
clone size: NA; CDR3 length: 16; V gene: TRBV4-3; CDR3 protein: CASSQDQGNGGTEAFF
clone size: NA; CDR3 length: 12; V gene: TRBV11-2; CDR3 protein: CASSPDTYEQYF
clone size: NA; CDR3 length: 15; V gene: TRBV5-1; CDR3 protein: CASSSWTGGADGYTF
clone size: NA; CDR3 length: 14; V gene: TRBV29-1; CDR3 protein: CSVGEGNPGQPQHF
clone size: NA; CDR3 length: 15; V gene: TRBV19; CDR3 protein: CASSIKGTGNQPQHF
clone size: once; CDR3 length: 14; V gene: TRBV6-5; CDR3 protein: CASKGGTGGEKLFF
clone size: NA; CDR3 length: 15; V gene: TRBV3-1/TRBV3-2; CDR3 protein: CASSHLRRDHYEQYF
clone size: NA; CDR3 length: 21; V gene: TRBV28; CDR3 protein: CASSSKGGFFGRRFSYNEQFF
clone size: NA; CDR3 length: 17; V gene: TRBV4-2; CDR3 protein: CASSAGLADGPQETQYF
clone size: once; CDR3 length: 17; V gene: TRBV19; CDR3 protein: CASSIDYGRAITDTQYF
clone size: NA; CDR3 length: 13; V gene: TRBV10-3; CDR3 protein: CAISADRNTEAFF
clone size: NA; CDR3 length: 14; V gene: TRBV6-5; CDR3 protein: CASSTGTGATEAFF
clone size: NA; CDR3 length: 15; V gene: TRBV27; CDR3 protein: CASQPDRAGANVLTF
clone size: NA; CDR3 length: 14; V gene: TRBV28; CDR3 protein: CASQPPGAHGEAFF
clone size: NA; CDR3 length: 13; V gene: TRBV12-3/TRBV12-4; CDR3 protein: CASRATGGNTIYF
clone size: NA; CDR3 length: 17; V gene: TRBV10-3; CDR3 protein: CAILVEGRGRSGNTIYF
clone size: NA; CDR3 length: 15; V gene: TRBV18; CDR3 protein: CASSPGQGAPYEQYF
clone size: NA; CDR3 length: 12; V gene: TRBV19; CDR3 protein: CASSIRGAEAFF
clone size: once; CDR3 length: 11; V gene: TRBV30; CDR3 protein: CAWSVSYEQYF
clone size: NA; CDR3 length: 16; V gene: TRBV9; CDR3 protein: CASSVRGSGLSGELFF
clone size: NA; CDR3 length: 15; V gene: TRBV18; CDR3 protein: CASSPPRGYTDTQYF
clone size: NA; CDR3 length: 16; V gene: TRBV7-9; CDR3 protein: CASSPGVQVGTDTQYF